This is a list of T cell receptor beta chains from one sample in a study of identical twins. In TCRdb, the 5' RACE reads were re-called with MiXCR into one record per CDR3 protein. The table includes some 460,000 distinct CDR3 sequences, 14% detected once. The same specimen was also included in a second study, on yellow fever vaccine responses in identical twins.

Input material: CD4+ T cells sorted from blood. The receptors stem from a woman under 30 in good health. The CDR3 runs from the conserved cysteine through the conserved F or W. The order of the fields is V gene, J gene, D gene, clone size, CDR3 protein, CDR3 DNA. A D gene is named only where the DNA matches it firmly. Clone size, where shown, is once, few, many, or a class for clones that have expanded.

TRBV20-1,TRBJ2-6,.,few,CSATGTYTSGANVLTF,TGCAGTGCCACCGGGACTTACACCTCTGGGGCCAACGTCCTGACTTTC
TRBV7-9,TRBJ2-3,.,.,CASSFDSWTDTQYF,TGTGCCAGCAGCTTCGACAGTTGGACAGATACGCAGTATTTT
TRBV12-3/TRBV12-4,TRBJ1-2,.,many,CASSSTVNYGYTF,TGTGCCAGCAGTTCGACAGTAAACTATGGCTACACCTTC
TRBV18,TRBJ2-7,.,.,CASSPSEYEQYF,TGTGCCAGCTCACCTTCGGAGTACGAGCAGTACTTC
TRBV7-9,TRBJ2-1,TRBD2,.,CASSRSGTSLNEQFF,TGTGCCAGCAGCCGGTCCGGGACTAGTCTAAATGAGCAGTTCTTC
TRBV7-2,TRBJ2-1,TRBD2,few,CASSPASGSNEQFF,TGTGCCAGCAGCCCAGCTAGCGGGAGCAATGAGCAGTTCTTC
TRBV12-5,TRBJ2-7,.,few,CASGFPSPYEQYF,TGTGCTAGTGGTTTCCCCTCCCCCTACGAGCAGTACTTC
TRBV21-1,TRBJ1-4,.,few,CASRLMWGNEKLFF,TGTGCCAGCAGGCTCATGTGGGGCAATGAAAAACTGTTTTTT
TRBV9,TRBJ1-2,.,few,CASSVVTGGPYGYTF,TGTGCCAGCAGCGTAGTCACCGGGGGGCCCTATGGCTACACCTTC
TRBV28,TRBJ2-1,.,few,CASSPQGRGIYNEQFF,TGTGCCAGCAGTCCGCAAGGTCGGGGGATCTACAATGAGCAGTTCTTC
TRBV7-9,TRBJ2-5,.,many,CASSLNSLNKETQYF,TGTGCCAGCAGCTTAAACTCACTCAATAAAGAGACCCAGTACTTC
TRBV6-2/TRBV6-3,TRBJ2-1,.,.,CASKQGNEQFF,TGTGCCAGCAAGCAGGGCAATGAGCAGTTCTTC
TRBV15,TRBJ2-1,TRBD1,few,CATSSYYPDRGPYNEQFF,TGTGCCACCAGCAGTTACTACCCCGACAGGGGCCCCTACAATGAGCAGTTCTTC
TRBV6-1,TRBJ2-3,TRBD1,.,CASTLGQGWTDTQYF,TGTGCCAGCACTCTAGGACAGGGTTGGACAGATACGCAGTATTTT
TRBV4-2,TRBJ1-1,.,many,CASSPRGGPTGNTEAFF,TGTGCCAGCAGCCCCCGGGGAGGACCCACTGGGAACACTGAAGCTTTCTTT
TRBV12-3/TRBV12-4,TRBJ1-2,.,few,CASSFSLGRSYTF,TGTGCCAGCAGTTTTAGTCTCGGGAGAAGCTACACCTTC
TRBV6-2/TRBV6-3,TRBJ2-1,TRBD2,.,CAASEFGGGNEQFF,TGTGCCGCTTCCGAATTTGGGGGGGGCAATGAGCAGTTCTTC
TRBV15,TRBJ2-2,.,.,CATSRWGSGELFF,TGTGCCACCAGCAGGTGGGGTTCCGGGGAGCTGTTTTTT
TRBV20-1,TRBJ2-1,TRBD2,few,CSARDTSGISNEQFF,TGCAGTGCTAGAGATACTAGCGGAATTTCGAATGAGCAGTTCTTC
TRBV27,TRBJ2-3,.,few,CATKRQGTDTQYF,TGTGCCACGAAACGACAGGGCACAGATACGCAGTATTTT
TRBV28,TRBJ2-3,TRBD1,few,CASSVGQTDTQYF,TGTGCCAGCAGTGTGGGACAGACAGATACGCAGTATTTT
TRBV24-1,TRBJ1-5,TRBD1,.,CATSVRGKGNQPQHF,TGTGCCACCAGTGTCAGGGGGAAGGGCAATCAGCCCCAGCATTTT
TRBV27,TRBJ2-1,TRBD1,.,CASQLGGATNEQFF,TGTGCCAGCCAGCTAGGGGGCGCGACGAATGAGCAGTTCTTC
TRBV2,TRBJ2-1,TRBD1,.,CASRAPGQGAHSEQFF,TGTGCCAGCAGAGCGCCGGGACAGGGGGCCCACAGTGAGCAGTTCTTC
TRBV2,TRBJ2-7,TRBD1,.,CASSLPGQGIYEQYF,TGTGCCAGCAGTCTTCCGGGACAGGGGATTTACGAGCAGTACTTC
TRBV3-1,TRBJ2-1,TRBD2,many,CASRLIAGSNEQFF,TGTGCCAGCAGACTGATAGCGGGATCCAATGAGCAGTTCTTC
TRBV20-1,TRBJ2-2,.,few,CSARRQQNTGELFF,TGCAGTGCTAGGAGGCAGCAGAACACCGGGGAGCTGTTTTTT
TRBV10-3,TRBJ2-1,.,few,CAISDGPTGEQFF,TGTGCCATCAGTGACGGGCCCACGGGTGAGCAGTTCTTC
TRBV10-3,TRBJ2-1,.,many,CAISDGRTGSSEQFF,TGTGCCATCAGTGACGGCAGGACCGGTTCTAGTGAGCAGTTCTTC
TRBV12-3/TRBV12-4,TRBJ1-5,.,many,CASSLAVGLGNQPQHF,TGTGCCAGCAGTTTAGCGGTAGGGTTGGGCAATCAGCCCCAGCATTTT
TRBV11-3,TRBJ2-2,.,.,CASSLAGAVGTGELFF,TGTGCCAGCAGCTTGGCCGGGGCAGTGGGCACCGGGGAGCTGTTTTTT
TRBV12-3/TRBV12-4,TRBJ2-7,.,few,CASSRSPSPHEQYF,TGTGCCAGCAGCCGGTCACCCAGCCCCCACGAGCAGTACTTC
TRBV3-1,TRBJ2-3,.,.,CASSQERRTGFGTQYF,TGTGCCAGCAGCCAAGAAAGACGAACAGGCTTTGGTACGCAGTATTTT
TRBV27,TRBJ2-3,TRBD2,few,CASSYLAGGHGDTQYF,TGTGCCAGCAGTTATTTAGCGGGGGGGCACGGAGATACGCAGTATTTT
TRBV20-1,TRBJ1-1,.,few,CSAVMNTEAFF,TGCAGTGCAGTGATGAACACTGAAGCTTTCTTT
TRBV20-1,TRBJ2-1,TRBD2,few,CSARDGTSGSDEQFF,TGCAGTGCTAGAGATGGGACTAGCGGGAGTGATGAGCAGTTCTTC
TRBV6-5,TRBJ2-3,.,.,CASSYRASTDTQYF,TGTGCCAGCAGTTACAGGGCCAGCACAGATACGCAGTATTTT